This TCR beta chain was profiled in a study of long-term antiretroviral therapy in people with HIV (dated by TCRdb to 2021 to 2024). About the study as a whole: The earliest samples were collected approximately a decade before the 2015 WHO recommendation for immediate ART, a period when ART was typically delayed until CD4 counts fell. This retrospective serial study examined whether starting ART and sustained HIV suppression were associated with changes in the composition and diversity of the TRB repertoire in peripheral blood. From some 27 adults with confirmed HIV infection, the cohort provided under 200 cryopreserved PBMC samples, gathered serially across a mean of around 6 years (range 1-12). Of the roughly 30 participants with HIV, roughly 10 were female. Test extractions of a monoclonal T-cell line alongside some 36 polyclonal samples showed no cross-contamination during QIAcube processing. Here is what the overall study found, with its caveats: HIV repertoires had narrower CDR3 length ranges than controls, and the network structure suggested an antigen-experienced repertoire that shifted only slightly toward naive after ART. Starting ART was linked to a significant rise in TRB diversity, yet even with long-term ART the diversity remained significantly lower than in transplant donor controls. At every time point, the repertoire was dominated by expanded TRB clones first identified before ART initiation, although this dominance fluctuated and, in many PLHIV, declined after ART. Samples dated from the mid-2000s to the late 2010s, and the ART regimens used may be less effective than current ones. Since PBMC availability was limited, sequencing covered only the TCR beta chain, with no alpha chain pairing. Unsorted PBMC were profiled instead of sorted CD4+ and CD8+ T cells because pre-ART samples had limited cell numbers. Inferences about post-ART repertoire changes were limited because no data were available on ART adherence, viral resistance or therapy changes.

The immunoSEQ hsTCRB v3.0 assay was used at survey level resolution to sequence the TRB variable region. The targeted TRB sequencing depth was roughly 40,000-55,000 T-cell genomes per sample. An Illumina MiSeq with a v3 150-cycle kit was used to sequence the pooled TRB libraries. In the authors' own workflow: Analysis of repertoires was carried out in R inside a reproducible Nextflow workflow spanning QC, data transformation and analysis. LymphoSeq2, an R package for exploring AIRR-Seq data, was used to implement custom analyses. After excluding a few samples that yielded fewer than 5000 total TRB sequences, around 190 HIV repertoires remained for analysis. Among the approximately 200 retained HIV repertoires, fewer than 65 were collected before ART initiation and around 130 after ART initiation. Repertoires were downsampled to 5000 TRB nucleotide sequences, and summary statistics were averaged over 100 downsampling iterations. TRB sequences were retained for analysis only if CDR3 regions of at least seven amino acids were present. Two measures captured diversity: a Shannon entropy-derived clonality score and the Gini coefficient. In the repertoire networks, any two of the top 5000 CDR3 amino acid sequences were linked whenever the two sequences differed by an edit distance of one. GLIPH2 predicted antigen specificity groups and MHC restriction for TRB CDR3 amino acid sequences. CDR3 amino acid sequences were matched against VDJdb and McPAS-TCR to flag known CMV, EBV, HIV or tissue antigen associations. Pre-ART, post-ART and control groups were compared with Wilcoxon signed-rank tests and Holm-Bonferroni correction. Not all clones reach the TCRdb copy of this immuneACCESS table, which keeps in-frame sequences only. Checked studies attribute under half of the gap to unresolved V genes and leave the rest unexplained. The V and J calls and clone size were taken over from that table, and D and trimming were inferred from the DNA. The sample profile shows 38,000 or so clones; approximately 94% of them were found once. Around 2.1% of the sample comes from the top ten.

V is pared back by 6 bases and J by 0 bases, with 10 bases lying between the germline termini. For CDR1 and CDR2, the germline V gene (reference sequence) lists GTSNPN and SVGIG. The CDR3 goes from the cysteine to the phenylalanine over 13 residues. Only the CDR3 DNA stays, 39 bases, in frame from base 1. About this clone: Its target antigen remains unknown. Within one base of it there is no much larger clone, and no base qualities were kept.

Inclusion was restricted to participants for whom at least one PBMC sample before ART initiation and at least two post-ART samples were available. Every participant with HIV received treatment in the United States of America. Cryopreserved samples of roughly 0.95-10 million PBMC were thawed and washed before DNA extraction. At the time of the earliest PBMC sample, participants with HIV were aged between about 20 and 60 years. Per participant, PBMC samples came from 1-4 timepoints prior to ART initiation and 2-8 timepoints following ART initiation, for a median of 7 samples. Serial HIV viral load, CD4+ T-cell count, ART history and demographic data were obtained for every participant. Genomic DNA was extracted from unsorted PBMC with a Qiagen kit on a QIAcube, with processing performed in batches of 12 samples.

Source: unsorted PBMCs, taken around 9 years after starting antiretroviral therapy. The chain employs TRBV30 and TRBJ2-3, with no confidently assigned D gene. The receptor was derived from a man aged 30-40 years with HIV. The CDR3 has the sequence CACEGVSTDTQYF. The base sequence is TGTGCCTGCGAAGGCGTGAGCACAGATACGCAGTATTTT.